Sequencing of this TCR beta chain was carried out in a study of blood T cell repertoires in COVID-19. Study-wide background: T cells, B-cell-depleted T cells, or PBMCs provided the cDNA or gDNA that served as material.

A few counts support this clone. Trimming pared 7 bases from V and 6 bases from J, leaving 19 bases between. The CDR3 spans 14 residues. Germline CDR1 MNHNY, CDR2 SVGAGI (reference sequence). How the authors handled the data: Reference gene primers were amplified, and this amplification served to estimate nucleated cell counts. Repertoires were generated with immunoSEQ multiplex PCR, while TCRdb's copy carries only in-frame clones and drops some. The DNA gave D and trimming, while V, J and clone size come from that table. The repertoire holds roughly 130,000 clones, approximately 85% seen once, with 3% to 3.5% in the top ten.

The sequenced sample consisted of PBMCs or T cells enriched from blood (not recorded which). The rearrangement joins TRBV6-6 to TRBJ2-7; perhaps TRBD2 as D (6 bases). The source is a woman aged 50 to 60 with acute COVID-19. CDR3 bases: TGTGCCAGCACTCCCCCCGGGAGTATGGCCGAGCAGTACTTC. Its protein is CASTPPGSMAEQYF.